This TCR beta chain was retrieved from a study of T cell changes during pregnancy in multiple sclerosis (dated by TCRdb to about 2019). About the study as a whole: The study looked at changes in the T cell repertoire across pregnancy in women with multiple sclerosis.

Worth noting for this clone: It has no known antigen specificity. No much larger clone exists at a distance of one base, and base qualities are not known.

Spanning cysteine to phenylalanine, the CDR3 consists of 16 amino acids. The only DNA kept is the CDR3, 48 bases in frame from the first base. Trimming leaves V shorter by 1 base and J shorter by 9 bases, with the junction holding 7 bases beyond the gene matches. Taken from the germline V gene, the CDR1 and CDR2 loops are SGHTA and FQGTGA. Receptors were amplified or captured by the immunoSEQ multiplex PCR assay. The table was pulled from immuneACCESS by TCRdb, which kept in-frame rearrangements only. Such tables lose some clones; where checked, under half of the loss comes from unresolved V genes, and the rest has no known cause. Recorded for this sample are 100,000 or so clones; 85% to 95% of them occurred a single time. Approximately 0.97% of the sample is held by the ten biggest clonotypes.

The chain is made from TRBV7-3 and TRBJ2-1; the central 12 bases match TRBD2. The TCR comes from a female donor with multiple sclerosis, enrolled in a pregnancy study. Sequenced here: peripheral blood, sampled before pregnancy. The CDR3 region has the sequence CASSLSSLAGGVEQFF. The nucleotide sequence is TGTGCCAGCAGCTTAAGTTCCCTAGCGGGAGGGGTTGAGCAGTTCTTC.